Each of the 29 T cell receptor beta chains below was sequenced from the same sample in a study of T cells in Graves' hyperthyroidism and ophthalmopathy. Researchers amplified the TCR beta CDR3 regions from RNA transcripts. First-round RT-PCR of the TCR CDR3 relied on the HTBI primer set. TCRdb re-called the multiplex PCR reads through MiXCR, storing one row per CDR3 protein. The profile shows hundreds of thousands of distinct CDR3 sequences, about 15% of them singletons. Sequencing was performed on blood. The receptors shown here come from a woman under 30 with Graves' ophthalmopathy.

This clonotype was recorded at least ten times. The rearrangement links TRBV28 to TRBJ2-4; 9 nucleotides match TRBD1. Germline V gives CDR1 MDHEN, CDR2 SYDVKM. V shed 6 bases and J 7 bases; nucleotides not matched to a gene: 7. This CDR3 contains 14 residues. In DNA form, the CDR3 reads TGTGCCAGCAGGACCGGGACAGGGTTTAACATTCAGTACTTC. It yields the protein CASRTGTGFNIQYF.

This clonotype was picked up many times. The V call is TRBV6-5, the J call TRBJ2-2, with 7 bases matching TRBD2. The V gene's germline CDR1 is MNHEY and CDR2 SVGAGI. With 0 bases clipped from V and 3 bases from J, the junction kept 10 bases outside the gene matches. This CDR3 is 18 amino acids long. The chain's CDR3 is CASSYSGPGGGDTGELFF. CDR3 DNA sequence: TGTGCCAGCAGTTACTCAGGGCCCGGGGGAGGGGACACCGGGGAGCTGTTTTTT.

The gene calls are TRBV11-2 and TRBJ1-1; D is uncertain. CDR1 SGHAT and CDR2 FQNNGV come from the germline V gene. Trimming removed 3 bases at V and 5 bases at J, with 13 bases between. CDR3 length: 14 residues. The CDR3 region is CASSLIFTETEAFF. The CDR3 DNA reads as TGTGCCAGCAGCTTGATTTTTACGGAGACTGAAGCTTTCTTT.

This chain connects TRBV4-3 to TRBJ1-1; D is unresolved. The germline CDR1 and CDR2 sequences are LGHNA and YSLEER. V lost 1 base, J lost 4 bases, and 13 bases lay in between. The CDR3 is 15 residues long. The CDR3 loop is CASSQGNMGGTEAFF. The CDR3 nucleotides are TGCGCCAGCAGCCAAGGAAATATGGGCGGCACTGAAGCTTTCTTT.

This clonotype was observed a handful of times. The V call is TRBV4-3, the J call TRBJ2-5, with D tentatively TRBD2 (5 bases). The CDR3 covers 13 residues. From germline, CDR1 is LGHNA and CDR2 YSLEER. With 5 bases removed from V and 2 bases from J, the gap between germline ends came to 9 bases. The CDR3 DNA follows: TGCGCCAGCAGCTTCGGACTGCAAGAGACCCAGTACTTC. Translated: CASSFGLQETQYF.

This clonotype was picked up a small number of times. The chain uses TRBV19 and TRBJ1-5; a weak D match, TRBD1 (6 bases). V dropped 0 bases and J dropped 1 base, with 16 bases sitting between them. The length of the CDR3 is 18 residues. The germline V gene has CDR1 LNHDA and CDR2 SQIVND (reference sequence). The CDR3 bases are TGTGCCAGTAGTATAGATGGCCGGGGGGCCGCAAGCAATCAGCCCCAGCATTTT. It encodes CASSIDGRGAASNQPQHF.

The J gene is TRBJ2-2, the V gene TRBV11-3; a weak D match, TRBD1 (5 bases). V was trimmed by 5 bases and J by 5 bases, leaving 9 bases between them. This CDR3 is built from 13 residues. Germline CDR1 reads SGHNT; CDR2 reads YENEEA. The DNA for the CDR3 is TGTGCCAGCAGCCCGCGACAGACCGGGGAGCTGTTTTTT. Its protein product is CASSPRQTGELFF.

The rearrangement uses TRBV10-2 and TRBJ2-1; a weak D match, TRBD2 (5 bases). The V gene's germline CDR1 is WSHSY and CDR2 SAAADI. The CDR3 covers 14 residues. The V end was cut by 3 bases, the J end by 4 bases, with 10 bases between. The CDR3 nucleotides read TGCGCCAGCAGTGATCAGCGGTCTTACAATGAGCAGTTCTTC. Its translation is CASSDQRSYNEQFF.

In its sample, this clonotype was seen many times. This chain joins TRBV5-1 and TRBJ2-2; D is possibly TRBD2 (6 bases). Germline V gene data show CDR1 as SGHRS and CDR2 as YFSETQ. The CDR3 consists of 18 residues. The V end lost 0 bases, the J end lost 6 bases, and 21 bases lay between the germline ends. This CDR3 is CASSLEVIGSLAPGELFF. CDR3 DNA: TGCGCCAGCAGCTTGGAGGTGATCGGGAGTCTAGCCCCCGGGGAGCTGTTTTTT.

The chain carries TRBV20-1 and TRBJ1-1; a possible D gene is TRBD1 (5 bases). V was cut by 1 base and J by 0 bases, with 18 bases left in between. Germline-derived CDR1 and CDR2 are DFQATT and SNEGSKA (reference sequence). The length of the CDR3 is 17 residues. This CDR3 reads CSARVTTDPRVNTEAFF. CDR3 in DNA: TGCAGTGCTAGAGTTACGACAGACCCTAGGGTGAACACTGAAGCTTTCTTT.

There are many counts of this clonotype. The chain links TRBV30 to TRBJ2-5; D possibly uses TRBD1 or TRBD2 (5 bases each). Germline V gene data show CDR1 as GTSNPN and CDR2 as SVGIG (reference sequence). The CDR3 consists of 14 residues. The V end was cut by 3 bases, the J end by 0 bases, with 11 bases between. The CDR3 bases are TGTGCCTGGAGACCGGGACCGTACCAAGAGACCCAGTACTTC. Protein sequence: CAWRPGPYQETQYF.

This clonotype was recorded many times. V is TRBV7-9 and J is TRBJ1-1; D is unclear. Trimming stripped 4 bases from V and 4 bases from J, with 13 bases between. CDR1 SEHNR and CDR2 FQNEAQ come from the germline V gene (reference sequence). The CDR3 runs 14 residues. CDR3 amino acids: CASSSADGFTEAFF. As DNA, the CDR3 is TGTGCCAGCAGCTCAGCAGATGGGTTCACTGAAGCTTTCTTT. The complete variable domain, with remaining parts taken from reference TRBV7-9 and TRBJ1-1, reads DTGVSQNPRHKITKRGQNVTFRCDPISEHNRLYWYRQTLGQGPEFLTYFQNEAQLEKSRLLSDRFSAERPKGSFSTLEIQRTEQGDSAMYLCASSSADGFTEAFFGQGTRLTVV.

The table lists this clonotype with many counts. The genes are TRBV7-2 and TRBJ2-1, with 7 positions matching TRBD2. The CDR3 spans 16 residues. After removal of 0 bases from V and 6 bases from J, the junction contained 8 bases not matched to a gene. Germline V gives CDR1 SGHTA, CDR2 FQGNSA. The CDR3 region has the DNA TGTGCCAGCAGCTTAGCAGGAGCGGGATCGTTCAATGAGCAGTTCTTC. This gives the protein CASSLAGAGSFNEQFF.

This clonotype has only a few counts. This chain uses TRBV19 with TRBJ2-7, with D unresolved. The CDR3 totals 13 residues. V was pared by 3 bases and J by 3 bases, with 9 bases between. Per germline, CDR1 LNHDA and CDR2 SQIVND (reference sequence). CDR3 DNA: TGTGCCAGTAGTATCTACCAGTTCTACGAGCAGTACTTC. Its translation is CASSIYQFYEQYF.

The V gene is TRBV18, the J gene TRBJ2-1, with 8 bases matching TRBD1. The germline gives CDR1 KGHSH, CDR2 LQKENI. Trimming at V came to 5 bases and at J to 3 bases, leaving 3 bases not matched to a gene. This CDR3 contains 14 residues. CDR3 loop: CASSDTGGYNEQFF. Here the CDR3 DNA reads TGTGCCAGCTCAGACACAGGGGGCTACAATGAGCAGTTCTTC.

A few counts support this clonotype. V gene TRBV11-2 combines with J gene TRBJ2-7; perhaps TRBD1 as D (6 bases). This CDR3 region has 14 residues. CDR1 and CDR2 (germline): SGHAT, FQNNGV. V dropped 6 bases and J dropped 7 bases, with 19 bases sitting between them. The CDR3, as DNA: TGTGCCAGCAGTGCCCCGGGACACCCCGGGGAGCAGTACTTC. Amino acid sequence: CASSAPGHPGEQYF. Looking up the rest from reference TRBV11-2 and TRBJ2-7 gives the full variable domain: EAGVAQSPRYKIIEKRQSVAFWCNPISGHATLYWYQQILGQGPKLLIQFQNNGVVDDSQLPKDRFSAERLKGVDSTLKIQPAKLEDSAVYLCASSAPGHPGEQYFGPGTRLTVT.

This clonotype was picked up many times. The chain employs TRBV9 and TRBJ2-3, with 8 positions matching TRBD1. The CDR3 sequence is 14 residues long. Germline V gives CDR1 SGDLS, CDR2 YYNGEE. Losses at the gene ends were 4 bases for V and 6 bases for J; bases not matched to a gene: 7. The CDR3 DNA follows: TGTGCCAGCAGCACCCCAGGGGGCGCGGATACGCAGTATTTT. Translation: CASSTPGGADTQYF.

Many counts were recorded for this clonotype. This chain connects TRBV30 to TRBJ1-2, with TRBD1 identical over 8 bases. Germline-derived CDR1 and CDR2 are GTSNPN and SVGIG (reference sequence). Trimming at V came to 5 bases and at J to 8 bases, leaving 10 bases not matched to a gene. This CDR3 region has 13 residues. CDR3 coding DNA: TGTGCCTGGGGCCAGGGGGCGGGAGGAGGCTACACCTTC. It codes for CAWGQGAGGGYTF.

The chain joins TRBV7-3 to TRBJ2-1, with 9 nucleotides matching TRBD1. Trimming at V came to 5 bases and at J to 0 bases, leaving 11 bases not matched to a gene. Germline CDR1 SGHTA, CDR2 FQGTGA. The length of the CDR3 is 18 residues. CDR3 sequence (DNA): TGTGCCAGCAGCCTCGGACAGGGGTTTTCGTTCTCCTACAATGAGCAGTTCTTC. Its protein product is CASSLGQGFSFSYNEQFF.

This clonotype was observed a single time. A much larger clone lies one base from this, so it may be a read error. This rearrangement joins TRBV5-1 to TRBJ2-3; 7 nucleotides align to TRBD1. V was clipped by 0 bases and J by 6 bases; unmatched bases: 10. In germline, CDR1 is SGHRS, CDR2 YFSETQ. The CDR3 contains 16 residues. In nucleotides, the CDR3 is TGCGCCAGCAGCTTGGCCGTGACAGGGTCAGGGGATACGCAGTATTTT. Translation gives CASSLAVTGSGDTQYF.

The gene calls are TRBV5-1 and TRBJ2-2; TRBD1 agrees at 11 bases. This CDR3 has 16 amino acids. The trim removed 5 bases at V and 5 bases at J, leaving 8 bases unmatched. Germline lookup yields CDR1 SGHRS and CDR2 YFSETQ. The CDR3 spells CASSVTGQGGTGELFF. The CDR3, as DNA: TGCGCCAGCAGTGTGACGGGACAGGGGGGAACCGGGGAGCTGTTTTTT.

The chain joins TRBV28 to TRBJ2-5; 14 bases match TRBD2. The CDR3 is made up of 14 amino acids. V shed 10 bases and J 5 bases; nucleotides not matched to a gene: 6. Germline V gives CDR1 MDHEN, CDR2 SYDVKM. CDR3 sequence (DNA): TGTGCCACCCTAAGACTAGCGGGGGGGGAGACCCAGTACTTC. Protein product: CATLRLAGGETQYF.

The chain uses TRBV19 and TRBJ2-2, with 8 positions matching TRBD1. Germline V gives CDR1 LNHDA, CDR2 SQIVND (reference sequence). The ends lost 8 bases at V and 7 bases at J; junction bases unmatched: 3. The CDR3 length is 12 residues. This CDR3 reads CASGGQGGELFF. CDR3 in DNA: TGTGCCAGTGGTGGACAGGGCGGGGAGCTGTTTTTT.

This clonotype was recorded a few times. The chain carries TRBV10-1 and TRBJ2-3; the D gene is possibly TRBD1 (5 bases). The length of the CDR3 is 14 residues. From germline, CDR1 is WNHNN and CDR2 SYGVQD (reference sequence). V was cut by 2 bases and J by 0 bases, with 6 bases left in between. For the CDR3, the DNA is TGCGCCAGCAGTGAGCGACAGAGCACAGATACGCAGTATTTT. This encodes CASSERQSTDTQYF.

This clonotype came up many times. The CDR3 reads CASSQNPFLVEQFF. The CDR3 DNA is TGTGCCAGCAGTCAAAACCCGTTCCTGGTTGAGCAGTTCTTC. The J gene is TRBJ2-1, the V gene TRBV27; D call uncertain. Germline lookup yields CDR1 MNHEY and CDR2 SMNVEV (reference sequence). Trimming removed 5 bases from V and 9 bases from J, with 17 bases in between. The CDR3 consists of 14 residues.

V usage is TRBV19 and J usage is TRBJ2-5; no clear D gene. Trimming stripped 7 bases from V and 5 bases from J, with 14 bases between. The CDR3 covers 13 residues. CDR1 and CDR2 (germline): LNHDA, SQIVND (reference sequence). CDR3 amino acids: CASNDRSTETQYF. CDR3 DNA: TGTGCCAGTAACGACCGGAGTACGGAGACCCAGTACTTC.

Turning to this clonotype: A much larger clone lies a single base off, so this may be a read error. This chain connects TRBV7-8 to TRBJ2-1, with D possibly being TRBD1 or TRBD2 (5 bases each). The germline V gene encodes CDR1 SGHVS and CDR2 FQNEAQ. V shed 6 bases and J shed 11 bases, with 17 bases lying between them. The CDR3 has 13 amino acids. The chain's CDR3 is CASSFSGAEKQFF. Written as DNA, the CDR3 is TGTGCCAGCAGTTTCTCCGGGGCAGAGAAGCAGTTCTTC.

The chain has TRBV7-2 and TRBJ2-1; 7 bases line up with TRBD2. Germline lookup yields CDR1 SGHTA and CDR2 FQGNSA. The trim removed 2 bases at V and 9 bases at J, leaving 10 bases unmatched. This CDR3 has 15 amino acids. The CDR3 spells CASSLLAGDRSEQFF. The CDR3 DNA is TGTGCCAGCAGCTTACTGGCGGGAGATCGGAGTGAGCAGTTCTTC.

This clonotype was seen ten or more times. This chain connects TRBV7-2 to TRBJ2-6; 7 bases are shared with TRBD1. V was pared by 1 base and J by 4 bases, with 7 bases of the junction left unmatched. CDR1 is SGHTA, CDR2 FQGNSA, per germline. CDR3 size: 17 residues. CDR3 nucleotides: TGTGCCAGCAGCTTAGTTCCGGGACAGCGGGGGGCCAACGTCCTGACTTTC. This gives the protein CASSLVPGQRGANVLTF.